A single sample is the source of the 21 T cell receptor beta chains below, sequenced in a study of T cell repertoires in cytomegalovirus infection. Their recognized antigens are unknown. TCRdb redid the calling of the reads with MiXCR, one entry per CDR3 protein. The data hold roughly 920,000 distinct CDR3 sequences, with roughly 30% observed a single time. The sequencing used cultured CD8+ T cells from PBMCs, collected from culture after CMV antigen stimulation. The receptors derive from a human donor in good health (CMV status not recorded). Some clones in this sample may be carry-over from other donors' samples.

This clonotype has just one count. The chain links TRBV10-3 to TRBJ2-1; maybe TRBD2 (7 bases). V lost 0 bases to trimming and J lost 10 bases, with 16 bases between them. The CDR3 sequence is 15 residues long. In germline, CDR1 is ENHRY, CDR2 SYGVKD. CDR3 in DNA: TGTGCCATCAGTGAGTCGGGGGGGGCTGAAAAAGAGCAGTTCTTC. Translating gives CAISESGGAEKEQFF.

The J gene is TRBJ1-5, the V gene TRBV6-5, with a possible D match to TRBD1 (5 bases). V gave up 2 bases and J gave up 3 bases, with 11 bases separating them. CDR1 and CDR2 from the germline V gene are MNHEY and SVGAGI. The CDR3 sequence is 15 residues long. CDR3 amino acids: CASSYDDSPNQPQHF. CDR3 nucleotides: TGTGCCAGCAGTTACGACGACAGTCCCAATCAGCCCCAGCATTTT.

In the case of this clonotype: A read error may be the cause here, since a much bigger clone is one base away. The chain employs TRBV9 and TRBJ1-1; D call uncertain. CDR1 and CDR2 (germline): SGDLS, YYNGEE. The CDR3 covers 14 residues. Trimming pared 0 bases from V and 0 bases from J, leaving 6 bases between. CDR3 in amino acids: CASSVDGVNTEAFF. CDR3 DNA: TGTGCCAGCAGCGTAGATGGGGTGAACACTGAAGCTTTCTTT.

This clonotype was recorded a few times. This rearrangement joins TRBV7-6 to TRBJ1-6; no clear D gene. The V end lost 1 base, the J end lost 13 bases, and 11 bases lay between the germline ends. Germline values: CDR1 SGHVS, CDR2 FNYEAQ. The CDR3 covers 13 residues. CDR3 in amino acids: CASSLVGQRPLHF. The CDR3 DNA is TGTGCCAGCAGCTTAGTCGGGCAGCGGCCCCTCCACTTT.

This chain links TRBV5-6 with TRBJ1-2; D is undetermined. CDR1 SGHDT and CDR2 YYEEEE come from the germline V gene. The CDR3 spans 13 residues. Trimming removed 4 bases at V and 0 bases at J, with 7 bases between. DNA for the CDR3: TGTGCCAGCAGCGGAGCTGCTAACTATGGCTACACCTTC. This translates into CASSGAANYGYTF.

This chain links TRBV20-1 with TRBJ2-6; 7 bases are shared with TRBD2. Trimming cost V 2 bases and J 0 bases; bases outside gene matches: 7. The CDR3 runs 17 residues. Germline V CDR1 and CDR2: DFQATT, SNEGSKA (reference sequence). The chain's CDR3 is CSARSQRGDSGANVLTF. CDR3 in DNA: TGCAGTGCTAGATCCCAACGGGGGGACTCTGGGGCCAACGTCCTGACTTTC.

The table lists this clonotype with a few counts. CDR3 bases: TGTGCCAGCACCTTTACAGGGGGGGCTAACTATGGCTACACCTTC. Translating it yields CASTFTGGANYGYTF. The chain employs TRBV12-3 or TRBV12-4 and TRBJ1-2; 8 nucleotides agree with TRBD1. The CDR3 sequence is 15 residues long. V shed 7 bases and J 0 bases; nucleotides not matched to a gene: 7.

The gene calls are TRBV9 and TRBJ1-2; D gene uncertain. Germline V gene data show CDR1 as SGDLS and CDR2 as YYNGEE. This CDR3 contains 15 residues. V shed 4 bases and J shed 6 bases, with 19 bases lying between them. This chain's CDR3 is CASSRGPRQKNGYTF. DNA for the CDR3: TGTGCCAGCAGCCGTGGACCTCGTCAAAAGAATGGCTACACCTTC.

This clonotype was detected only a few times. The chain combines TRBV5-5 with TRBJ2-7; TRBD2 agrees at 7 bases. The germline gives CDR1 SGHKS, CDR2 YYEKEE (reference sequence). The ends lost 0 bases at V and 3 bases at J; junction bases unmatched: 0. CDR3 length: 13 amino acids. The CDR3 here is CASSLGDYYEQYV. The DNA of the CDR3 is TGTGCCAGCAGCTTGGGGGACTACTACGAGCAGTACGTC.

This clonotype was observed a single time. This may arise from a read error, as a much more abundant clone is one base away. This chain's CDR3 is CSSSSIQVPQETQYF. The CDR3 region has the DNA TGTTCCAGCAGCTCAATACAGGTTCCCCAAGAGACCCAGTACTTC. This sequence joins TRBV7-6 and TRBJ2-5; D is possibly TRBD1 (5 bases). This CDR3 spans 15 amino acids. Germline V gives CDR1 SGHVS, CDR2 FNYEAQ. Full variable domain (remainder filled in from reference TRBV7-6 and TRBJ2-5): GAGVSQSPRYKVTKRGQDVALRCDPISGHVSLYWYRQALGQGPEFLTYFNYEAQQDKSGLPNDRFSAERPEGSISTLTIQRTEQRDSAMYRCSSSSIQVPQETQYFGPGTRLLVL.

This clonotype was found a few times. The V call is TRBV9, the J call TRBJ1-2, with TRBD1 identical over 10 bases. The CDR3 length is 13 residues. V dropped 6 bases and J dropped 4; count of bases not matched to a gene: 3. Germline values: CDR1 SGDLS, CDR2 YYNGEE. The chain's CDR3 is CASTGTGVYGYTF. The CDR3, as DNA: TGTGCCAGCACCGGGACAGGGGTCTATGGCTACACCTTC.

This clonotype appeared a few times. The V and J genes are TRBV4-1 and TRBJ2-3; D is perhaps TRBD2 (5 bases). The CDR3 consists of 16 residues. Germline V gene lookup returns CDR1 MGHRA and CDR2 YSYEKL. Trimming pared 0 bases from V and 6 bases from J, leaving 16 bases between. CDR3 in amino acids: CASSQDRLVVADTQYF. In DNA form, the CDR3 reads TGCGCCAGCAGCCAAGATCGGTTGGTCGTAGCGGATACGCAGTATTTT.

CDR3 nucleotides: TGTGCCAGCAGCTGGACAGCCGCCTACGAGCAGTACGTC. This codes for CASSWTAAYEQYV. The J gene is TRBJ2-7, the V gene TRBV11-3; D might be TRBD1 (6 bases). Trimming took 4 bases from V and 2 from J, leaving 9 bases between them. The CDR3 has 13 amino acids. The germline CDR1 and CDR2 sequences are SGHNT and YENEEA.

The chain links TRBV4-1 to TRBJ2-1; D remains unclear. The germline V gene encodes CDR1 MGHRA and CDR2 YSYEKL. Trimming pared 0 bases from V and 4 bases from J, leaving 10 bases between. The CDR3 covers 15 residues. CDR3 protein: CASSQDLPDYNEQFF. The CDR3 coding sequence is TGCGCCAGCAGCCAAGATCTCCCGGATTACAATGAGCAGTTCTTC.

The chain carries TRBV3-1 and TRBJ1-1; D is unclear. V gave up 0 bases and J gave up 12 bases, with 11 bases separating them. The CDR3 length is 12 residues. Germline V gene data show CDR1 as LGHDT and CDR2 as YNNKEL (reference sequence). The CDR3 bases are TGTGCCAGCAGCCAAGATGGAAAGGGCTCTTTCTTT. It is translated as CASSQDGKGSFF.

CDR3 nucleotide sequence: TGTGCCAGCAGCGCCCCGGGGGACAATGAGCAGTTCTTC. Its translation is CASSAPGDNEQFF. The gene calls are TRBV9 and TRBJ2-1; D possibly corresponds to TRBD2 (6 bases). V shed 3 bases and J shed 5 bases, with 9 bases lying between them. The CDR3 runs to 13 residues. The germline gives CDR1 SGDLS, CDR2 YYNGEE. The full variable domain, its missing parts supplied by reference TRBV9 and TRBJ2-1, is DSGVTQTPKHLITATGQRVTLRCSPRSGDLSVYWYQQSLDQGLQFLIQYYNGEERAKGNILERFSAQQFPDLHSELNLSSLELGDSALYFCASSAPGDNEQFFGPGTRLTVL.

This clonotype has a count of ten or more. V and J are TRBV27 and TRBJ2-1; 13 bases align to TRBD2. CDR1 and CDR2 from the germline V gene are MNHEY and SMNVEV (reference sequence). This CDR3 spans 17 amino acids. V lost 5 bases, J lost 3 bases, and 7 bases stayed unmatched. The CDR3 spells CASSLRLAGGLYNEQFF. As DNA, the CDR3 is TGTGCCAGCAGTCTCCGACTAGCGGGGGGTCTCTACAATGAGCAGTTCTTC.

The chain carries TRBV15 and TRBJ1-3; D is unclear. Germline CDR1 reads LNHNV; CDR2 reads YYDKDF (reference sequence). V was clipped by 7 bases and J by 3 bases, with 13 bases between them. The CDR3 runs to 14 residues. DNA for the CDR3: TGTGCCACCACCACACGAGGGATTGGAAACACCATATATTTT. It translates to CATTTRGIGNTIYF.

The chain uses TRBV29-1 and TRBJ2-2; TRBD1 is a possible D gene (6 bases). The V and J ends lost 3 bases and 3 bases respectively, with 8 bases between them. The CDR3 contains 13 residues. The germline gives CDR1 SQVTM, CDR2 ANQGSEA. CDR3 amino acids: CSVEAGDTGELFF. CDR3 bases: TGCAGCGTTGAGGCAGGGGACACCGGGGAGCTGTTTTTT.

This chain connects TRBV19 to TRBJ2-2, with D possibly TRBD2 on 5 matching bases. This CDR3 is built from 12 residues. V lost 7 bases to trimming and J lost 4 bases, with 7 bases between them. Germline assignment: CDR1 LNHDA and CDR2 SQIVND (reference sequence). This CDR3 reads CASMRVTGELFF. The DNA for the CDR3 is TGTGCCAGTATGAGGGTCACCGGGGAGCTGTTTTTT.

This clonotype was counted many times. This sequence joins TRBV7-9 and TRBJ1-2, with 7 bases identical to TRBD1. The CDR3 contains 14 residues. The V segment lost 5 bases and the J segment 4 bases; nucleotides outside the gene matches: 7. The germline gives CDR1 SEHNR, CDR2 FQNEAQ (reference sequence). This CDR3 is CASSPGTARYGYTF. In nucleotides, the CDR3 is TGTGCCAGCAGCCCCGGGACAGCTCGCTATGGCTACACCTTC.